These 31 T cell receptor beta chains came from one sample sequenced in a study of blood T cell repertoires in COVID-19. TCRdb keeps only in-frame clones here, not all; method: immunoSEQ multiplex PCR. The data contain a few hundred thousand clones, 80% to 90% of them singletons. The specimen sequenced was peripheral blood. All receptors derive from a man aged 25-45 years with active or convalescent COVID-19.

This rearrangement joins TRBV24-1 to TRBJ1-2; 8 positions match TRBD1. Germline V lookup: CDR1 KGHDR, CDR2 SFDVKD. The CDR3 totals 13 residues. V dropped 7 bases and J dropped 6; count of bases not matched to a gene: 6. CDR3 amino acids: CATRKTGENGYTF. The CDR3 DNA is TGTGCCACCAGGAAGACAGGGGAGAATGGCTACACCTTC.

The rearrangement links TRBV24-1 to TRBJ2-5, with TRBD1 as a possible D gene (5 bases). CDR1 and CDR2 from the germline V gene are KGHDR and SFDVKD. V lost 0 bases and J lost 4, with 11 bases in between. The CDR3 length is 15 residues. The CDR3 here is CATSDLRAGSETQYF. CDR3 coding DNA: TGTGCCACCAGTGATTTGCGGGCAGGGTCAGAGACCCAGTACTTC.

The chain has TRBV5-6 and TRBJ2-1; unclear D gene. Trimming shortened V by 1 base and J by 0 bases, and 14 bases separated the two germline ends. CDR3 length: 17 amino acids. Germline-derived CDR1 and CDR2 are SGHDT and YYEEEE. CDR3 sequence reads: CASSLLVVRSSYNEQFF. The CDR3 DNA sequence: TGTGCCAGCAGCTTGTTAGTGGTGAGAAGCTCCTACAATGAGCAGTTCTTC. Together with reference TRBV5-6 and TRBJ2-1, the CDR3 gives the full variable domain: DAGVTQSPTHLIKTRGQQVTLRCSPKSGHDTVSWYQQALGQGPQFIFQYYEEEERQRGNFPDRFSGHQFPNYSSELNVNALLLGDSALYLCASSLLVVRSSYNEQFFGPGTRLTVL.

A few counts support this clone. The chain carries TRBV5-1 and TRBJ2-7, with 8 bases lining up with TRBD2. With 4 bases clipped from V and 2 bases from J, the junction kept 8 bases outside the gene matches. The CDR3 consists of 15 residues. Germline-derived CDR1 and CDR2 are SGHRS and YFSETQ. The CDR3, as DNA: TGCGCCAGCAGCCCGGGGGTCGGGAGGGCCTACGAGCAGTACTTC. It is translated as CASSPGVGRAYEQYF.

CDR3 sequence: CASSPPAGREQFF. The CDR3 DNA reads TGTGCCAGCAGCCCGCCCGCCGGGAGGGAGCAGTTCTTC. The V and J genes are TRBV7-2 and TRBJ2-1; TRBD2 matches 7 bases. Germline V gene sequence: CDR1 SGHTA, CDR2 FQGNSA. Trimming cost V 5 bases and J 10 bases; bases outside gene matches: 8. This CDR3 comprises 13 residues.

The chain carries TRBV7-2 and TRBJ2-1; D might be TRBD1 (5 bases). CDR3 size: 14 residues. CDR1 SGHTA and CDR2 FQGNSA come from the germline V gene. Trimming removed 3 bases at V and 8 bases at J, with 14 bases between. The CDR3 loop is CASSLGQGTHEQFF. CDR3 sequence (DNA): TGTGCCAGCAGCTTGGGGCAGGGAACCCATGAGCAGTTCTTC.

This chain uses TRBV6-1 with TRBJ1-5, with a possible D match to TRBD1 (5 bases). Trimming shortened V by 0 bases and J by 7 bases, and 10 bases separated the two germline ends. CDR1 and CDR2 (germline): MNHNS, SASEGT. This CDR3 has 14 residues. The DNA of the CDR3 is TGTGCCAGCAGTGAAGCGCGGTGGGGCCAGCCCCAGCATTTT. This gives the protein CASSEARWGQPQHF.

This clone has a handful of counts. The chain employs TRBV6-5 and TRBJ2-7, with 9 bases lining up with TRBD1. The CDR3 consists of 14 residues. Germline CDR1 MNHEY, CDR2 SVGAGI. The trim removed 4 bases at V and 7 bases at J, leaving 8 bases unmatched. CDR3 nucleotide sequence: TGTGCCAGCAGTTCCGGGGACAGGGTGGGGGAGCAGTACTTC. Amino acid sequence: CASSSGDRVGEQYF.

The chain combines TRBV7-9 with TRBJ1-1, with 9 bases fitting TRBD1. The V gene's germline CDR1 is SEHNR and CDR2 FQNEAQ (reference sequence). The CDR3 is 14 amino acids. With 3 bases clipped from V and 4 bases from J, the junction kept 3 bases outside the gene matches. CDR3 in DNA: TGTGCCAGCAGCTTCGACAGGGGGAGCACTGAAGCTTTCTTT. Amino acid sequence: CASSFDRGSTEAFF.

J is TRBJ2-3 and V is TRBV29-1; no clear D gene. The germline V and J ends were trimmed by 3 bases and 6 bases, with 13 bases remaining between them. Germline V gene sequence: CDR1 SQVTM, CDR2 ANQGSEA. The CDR3 extends over 13 amino acids. CDR3 coding DNA: TGCAGCGTTGAGAGTGTGGTCGTGGATACGCAGTATTTT. Protein product: CSVESVVVDTQYF.

CDR3 in amino acids: CASSQGASANNEQFF. Written as DNA, the CDR3 is TGTGCCAGCAGCCAAGGGGCTAGCGCTAACAATGAGCAGTTCTTC. The rearrangement uses TRBV4-2 and TRBJ2-1; maybe TRBD2 (6 bases). Germline assignment: CDR1 LGHNA and CDR2 YNFKEQ. Trimming shortened V by 1 base and J by 5 bases, and 12 bases separated the two germline ends. The CDR3 covers 15 residues.

The chain has TRBV27 and TRBJ1-4, with 8 bases matching TRBD1. The length of the CDR3 is 16 residues. Trimming removed 7 bases from V and 4 bases from J; junction bases left unmatched: 11. The germline V gene encodes CDR1 MNHEY and CDR2 SMNVEV (reference sequence). The CDR3 here is CASKRGDRGGNEKLFF. The CDR3 coding sequence is TGTGCCAGCAAGCGGGGTGACAGGGGAGGTAATGAAAAACTGTTTTTT.

V is TRBV5-5 and J is TRBJ1-6; D unclear. The germline V and J ends were trimmed by 0 bases and 4 bases, with 5 bases remaining between them. The CDR3 runs to 14 residues. CDR1 and CDR2 from the germline V gene are SGHKS and YYEKEE (reference sequence). CDR3 nucleotide sequence: TGTGCCAGCAGCTTGGTACAGTATAATTCACCCCTCCACTTT. Amino acids: CASSLVQYNSPLHF.

J is TRBJ2-5 and V is TRBV4-3; a weak D match, TRBD1 (5 bases). The CDR3 has 13 amino acids. The germline gives CDR1 LGHNA, CDR2 YSLEER. V was trimmed by 6 bases and J by 1 base, leaving 9 bases between them. CDR3 residues: CASSHDSQETQYF. As DNA, the CDR3 is TGCGCCAGCAGTCACGACAGCCAAGAGACCCAGTACTTC.

Only one count was recorded for this clone. The genes are TRBV4-3 and TRBJ2-7; 7 bases are a match to TRBD2. Germline loops: CDR1 LGHNA, CDR2 YSLEER. V shed 0 bases and J 0 bases; nucleotides not matched to a gene: 5. There are 16 residues in the CDR3. The CDR3 loop reads CASSQDPGGSSYEQYF. The CDR3 DNA sequence: TGCGCCAGCAGCCAAGATCCGGGCGGGAGCTCCTACGAGCAGTACTTC.

CDR3 bases: TGTGCCTGGACAGGGGGCTCTCCATATGGCTACACCTTC. Translating gives CAWTGGSPYGYTF. The chain joins TRBV30 to TRBJ1-2; 8 nucleotides match TRBD1. The V segment lost 4 bases and the J segment 5 bases; nucleotides outside the gene matches: 6. This CDR3 is 13 amino acids long. The germline V gene encodes CDR1 GTSNPN and CDR2 SVGIG (reference sequence).

Of note for this clone: Other DNA sequences from this sample encode an identical CDR3 as well. The chain links TRBV4-3 to TRBJ2-3, with 12 bases aligning to TRBD2. Germline-derived CDR1 and CDR2 are LGHNA and YSLEER. Losses at the gene ends were 0 bases for V and 4 bases for J; bases not matched to a gene: 2. The CDR3 is made up of 16 amino acids. CDR3 amino acids: CASSQDLAGGPDTQYF. The DNA for the CDR3 is TGCGCCAGCAGCCAAGATCTAGCGGGGGGGCCAGATACGCAGTATTTT.

The rearrangement joins TRBV27 to TRBJ1-6; D is perhaps TRBD1 (5 bases). This CDR3 contains 16 residues. Trimming removed 6 bases at V and 6 bases at J, with 18 bases between. CDR1 and CDR2 (germline): MNHEY, SMNVEV (reference sequence). CDR3 in amino acids: CASSQVGQGLNSPLHF. The CDR3, as DNA: TGTGCCAGCAGCCAAGTCGGCCAGGGCCTTAATTCACCCCTCCACTTT.

This chain joins TRBV28 and TRBJ1-2, with 10 bases fitting TRBD1. This CDR3 is built from 13 residues. Trimming at V came to 6 bases and at J to 7 bases, leaving 5 bases not matched to a gene. The germline CDR1 and CDR2 sequences are MDHEN and SYDVKM. The CDR3 reads CASRRQGAIGYTF. In nucleotides, the CDR3 is TGTGCCAGCAGGCGACAGGGGGCGATTGGCTACACCTTC.

The J gene is TRBJ1-6, the V gene TRBV5-1; possible D gene TRBD1, 5 bases. Germline CDR1 is SGHRS and CDR2 is YFSETQ. Trimming shortened V by 3 bases and J by 7 bases, and 17 bases separated the two germline ends. CDR3 length: 16 residues. CDR3 residues: CASSSNGGTENSPLHF. DNA of the CDR3: TGCGCCAGCAGCTCTAACGGGGGGACGGAAAATTCACCCCTCCACTTT.

This rearrangement joins TRBV18 to TRBJ2-3; 13 nucleotides line up with TRBD2. CDR3 length: 19 amino acids. Unmatched junction bases numbered 11, after V lost 3 bases and J lost 2 bases. Germline V gene lookup returns CDR1 KGHSH and CDR2 LQKENI. The CDR3 bases are TGTGCCAGCTCACCGTCGGCCGGGACTAGCGGGGCCTACACAGATACGCAGTATTTT. Translation: CASSPSAGTSGAYTDTQYF.

The chain links TRBV9 to TRBJ2-7, with D uncertain. Trimming cost V 2 bases and J 3 bases, with 9 bases left between them. CDR3 length: 13 amino acids. The germline gives CDR1 SGDLS, CDR2 YYNGEE. The CDR3 DNA sequence: TGTGCCAGCAGCGTCAGAGGTGGCTACGAGCAGTACTTC. Its protein product is CASSVRGGYEQYF.

The V gene is TRBV28, the J gene TRBJ1-5, with a weak D call TRBD1 (6 bases). The CDR3 runs to 16 residues. The germline V and J ends were trimmed by 10 bases and 1 base, with 20 bases remaining between them. Germline lookup yields CDR1 MDHEN and CDR2 SYDVKM. CDR3 in amino acids: CATRPYREGSNQPQHF. CDR3 bases: TGTGCCACCCGCCCTTACAGGGAGGGAAGCAATCAGCCCCAGCATTTT.

The rearrangement joins TRBV2 to TRBJ1-5, with D maybe TRBD1 (5 bases). The germline V gene has CDR1 SNHLY and CDR2 FYNNEI. The CDR3 extends over 14 amino acids. V lost 4 bases, J lost 3 bases, and 10 bases lay in between. DNA for the CDR3: TGTGCCAGCAGTGGGGGCAGCCTCAATCAGCCCCAGCATTTT. Amino acids: CASSGGSLNQPQHF.

The chain carries TRBV6-6 and TRBJ1-2, with 10 nucleotides matching TRBD1. CDR1 MNHNY and CDR2 SVGAGI come from the germline V gene (reference sequence). This CDR3 contains 16 residues. J gave up 6 bases and V 4 bases, and 11 bases lay outside the gene matches. The CDR3 loop is CASSSIRPGTGDGYTF. In nucleotides, the CDR3 is TGTGCCAGCAGTTCCATTCGCCCCGGGACAGGGGATGGCTACACCTTC.

The chain combines TRBV11-2 with TRBJ2-1, with D possibly matching TRBD2 (6 bases). In germline, CDR1 is SGHAT, CDR2 FQNNGV. The CDR3 runs 13 residues. The V and J ends lost 1 base and 10 bases respectively, with 11 bases between them. The CDR3, as DNA: TGTGCCAGCAGCTTAGTAGGTAGCGGCGAGCAGTTCTTC. Encoded protein: CASSLVGSGEQFF.

The chain recombines TRBV28 with TRBJ2-5; tentatively, D is TRBD1 (6 bases). CDR1 and CDR2 from the germline V gene are MDHEN and SYDVKM. CDR3 length: 14 residues. The V end was cut by 4 bases, the J end by 5 bases, with 14 bases between. The chain's CDR3 is CASSSSTGSETQYF. The CDR3 DNA follows: TGTGCCAGCAGTTCCTCTACAGGGAGTGAGACCCAGTACTTC. Based on the CDR3 plus reference TRBV28 and TRBJ2-5, the full variable domain is DVKVTQSSRYLVKRTGEKVFLECVQDMDHENMFWYRQDPGLGLRLIYFSYDVKMKEKGDIPEGYSVSREKKERFSLILESASTNQTSMYLCASSSSTGSETQYFGPGTRLLVL.

CDR3 residues: CATSERGDSTDTQYF. CDR3 nucleotide sequence: TGTGCCACCAGTGAACGGGGGGATAGCACAGATACGCAGTATTTT. The chain carries TRBV24-1 and TRBJ2-3; 7 bases are a match to TRBD2. This CDR3 is built from 15 residues. The J segment lost 0 bases and the V segment lost 4 bases, leaving 3 bases of the junction unmatched. Germline V gives CDR1 KGHDR, CDR2 SFDVKD.

The chain employs TRBV9 and TRBJ2-3; 12 positions agree with TRBD2. Germline lookup yields CDR1 SGDLS and CDR2 YYNGEE. J was trimmed by 6 bases and V by 0 bases; bases with no gene match: 8. The CDR3 spans 17 residues. In DNA, the CDR3 is TGTGCCAGCAGCGTAGCTGTCACTAGCGGGGGGACGGATACGCAGTATTTT. This gives the protein CASSVAVTSGGTDTQYF.

The chain combines TRBV9 with TRBJ1-6; 7 bases agree with TRBD1. This CDR3 is 16 amino acids long. Per germline, CDR1 SGDLS and CDR2 YYNGEE. The junction had 11 bases not matched to a gene; V was cut back by 4 bases and J by 7 bases. This chain's CDR3 is CASSPGRSGGNSPLHF. In DNA, the CDR3 is TGTGCCAGCAGCCCCGGTCGGTCAGGGGGAAATTCACCCCTCCACTTT.

V gene TRBV7-2 combines with J gene TRBJ2-2; the match to TRBD1 covers 8 bases. V shed 5 bases, J shed 0 bases, and the junction held 2 bases outside the gene matches. In germline, CDR1 is SGHTA, CDR2 FQGNSA. The CDR3 is 15 residues long. CDR3 in amino acids: CASSPGGANTGELFF. The CDR3 DNA reads TGTGCCAGCAGCCCAGGGGGCGCGAACACCGGGGAGCTGTTTTTT.